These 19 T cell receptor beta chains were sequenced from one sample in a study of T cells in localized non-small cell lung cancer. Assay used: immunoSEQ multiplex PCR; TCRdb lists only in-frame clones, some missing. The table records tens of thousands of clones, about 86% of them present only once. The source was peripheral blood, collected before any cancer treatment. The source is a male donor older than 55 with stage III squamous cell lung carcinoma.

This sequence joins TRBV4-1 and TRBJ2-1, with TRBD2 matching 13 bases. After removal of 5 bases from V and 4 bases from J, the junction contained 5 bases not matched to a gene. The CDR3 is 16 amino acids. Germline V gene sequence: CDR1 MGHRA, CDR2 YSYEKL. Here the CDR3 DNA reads TGCGCCAGCAGCATAGGGACTAGCGGGGCTTACAATGAGCAGTTCTTC. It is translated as CASSIGTSGAYNEQFF.

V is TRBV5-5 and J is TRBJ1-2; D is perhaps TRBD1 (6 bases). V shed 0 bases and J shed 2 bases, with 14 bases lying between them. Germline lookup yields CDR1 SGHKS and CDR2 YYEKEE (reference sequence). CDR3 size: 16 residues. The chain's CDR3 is CASSLVLRGGNYGYTF. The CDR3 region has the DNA TGTGCCAGCAGCTTGGTTTTGAGGGGGGGAAACTATGGCTACACCTTC.

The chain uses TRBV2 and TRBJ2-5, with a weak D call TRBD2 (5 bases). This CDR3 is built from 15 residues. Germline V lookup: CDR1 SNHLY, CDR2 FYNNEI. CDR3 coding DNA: TGTGCTGGCAAAAACCCGGACTTACCTGAAGAGACCCAGTACTTC. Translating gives CAGKNPDLPEETQYF.

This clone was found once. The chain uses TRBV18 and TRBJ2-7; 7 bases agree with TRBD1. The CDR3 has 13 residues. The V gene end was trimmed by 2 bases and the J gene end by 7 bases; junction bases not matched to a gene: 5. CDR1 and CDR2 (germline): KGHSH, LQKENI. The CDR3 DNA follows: TGTGCCAGCTCACCAACCACAGGGGAGGAGCAGTACTTC. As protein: CASSPTTGEEQYF.

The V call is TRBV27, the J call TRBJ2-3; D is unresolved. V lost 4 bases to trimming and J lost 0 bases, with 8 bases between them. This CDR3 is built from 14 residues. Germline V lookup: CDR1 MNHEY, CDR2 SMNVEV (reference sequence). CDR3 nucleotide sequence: TGTGCCAGCAGTTCCTCCCTGAGCACAGATACGCAGTATTTT. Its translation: CASSSSLSTDTQYF.

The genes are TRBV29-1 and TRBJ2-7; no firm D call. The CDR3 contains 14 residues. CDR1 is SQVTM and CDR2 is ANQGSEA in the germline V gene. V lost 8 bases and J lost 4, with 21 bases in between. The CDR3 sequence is CSTLGDGRQYEQYF. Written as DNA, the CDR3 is TGCAGCACCCTAGGAGATGGACGCCAGTACGAGCAGTACTTC.

This CDR3 is CASGPNWGTEAFF. In DNA, the CDR3 is TGTGCTAGTGGCCCTAATTGGGGGACTGAAGCTTTCTTT. V is TRBV12-5 and J is TRBJ1-1, with D maybe TRBD1 (5 bases). Trimming shortened V by 6 bases and J by 5 bases, and 13 bases separated the two germline ends. The CDR3 length is 13 residues. CDR1 is LGHNT and CDR2 is FRNRAP in the germline V gene. Together with reference TRBV12-5 and TRBJ1-1, the CDR3 gives the full variable domain: DARVTQTPRHKVTEMGQEVTMRCQPILGHNTVFWYRQTMMQGLELLAYFRNRAPLDDSGMPKDRFSAEMPDATLATLKIQPSEPRDSAVYFCASGPNWGTEAFFGQGTRLTVV.

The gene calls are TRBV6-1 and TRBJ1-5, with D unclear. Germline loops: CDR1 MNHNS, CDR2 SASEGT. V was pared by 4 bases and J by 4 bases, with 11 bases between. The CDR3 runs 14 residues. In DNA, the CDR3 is TGTGCCAGCAGTGGGGAAGGGCGGAATCAGCCCCAGCATTTT. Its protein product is CASSGEGRNQPQHF.

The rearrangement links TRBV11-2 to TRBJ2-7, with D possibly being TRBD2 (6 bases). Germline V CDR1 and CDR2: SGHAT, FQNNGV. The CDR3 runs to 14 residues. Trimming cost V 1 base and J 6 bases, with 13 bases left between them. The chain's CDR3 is CASSLVGGVGEQYF. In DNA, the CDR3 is TGTGCCAGCAGCTTAGTCGGCGGGGTGGGCGAGCAGTACTTC.

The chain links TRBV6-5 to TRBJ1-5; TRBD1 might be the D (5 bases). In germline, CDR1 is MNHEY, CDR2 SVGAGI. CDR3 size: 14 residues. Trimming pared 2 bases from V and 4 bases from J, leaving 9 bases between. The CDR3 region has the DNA TGTGCCAGCAGTTACGGGGGGAGGAATCAGCCCCAGCATTTT. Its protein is CASSYGGRNQPQHF.

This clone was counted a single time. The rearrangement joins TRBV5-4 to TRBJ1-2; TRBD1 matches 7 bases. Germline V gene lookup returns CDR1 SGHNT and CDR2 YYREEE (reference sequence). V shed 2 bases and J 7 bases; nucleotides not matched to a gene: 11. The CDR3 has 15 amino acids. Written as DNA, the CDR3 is TGTGCCAGCAGCTTATATCAGGGGGGAGCTGGTGGCTACACCTTC. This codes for CASSLYQGGAGGYTF.

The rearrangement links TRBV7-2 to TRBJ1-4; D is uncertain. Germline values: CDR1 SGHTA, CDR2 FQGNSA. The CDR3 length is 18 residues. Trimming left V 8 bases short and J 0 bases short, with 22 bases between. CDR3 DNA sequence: TGTGCCAGCGCCCCTATGGGGTTTGGGGTTGCAACTAATGAAAAACTGTTTTTT. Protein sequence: CASAPMGFGVATNEKLFF. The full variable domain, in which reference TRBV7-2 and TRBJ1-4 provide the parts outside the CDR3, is GAGVSQSPSNKVTEKGKDVELRCDPISGHTALYWYRQSLGQGLEFLIYFQGNSAPDKSGLPSDRFSAERTGGSVSTLTIQRTQQEDSAVYLCASAPMGFGVATNEKLFFGSGTQLSVL.

This chain's CDR3 is CASSTPGFETQYF. In nucleotides, the CDR3 is TGTGCCAGCAGCACCCCGGGGTTCGAGACCCAGTACTTC. The chain is built from TRBV7-2 and TRBJ2-5; D possibly corresponds to TRBD2 (5 bases). V lost 5 bases to trimming and J lost 5 bases, with 12 bases between them. Germline CDR1 is SGHTA and CDR2 is FQGNSA. This CDR3 comprises 13 residues. The full variable domain, with the rest looked up from reference TRBV7-2 and TRBJ2-5, is GAGVSQSPSNKVTEKGKDVELRCDPISGHTALYWYRQSLGQGLEFLIYFQGNSAPDKSGLPSDRFSAERTGGSVSTLTIQRTQQEDSAVYLCASSTPGFETQYFGPGTRLLVL.

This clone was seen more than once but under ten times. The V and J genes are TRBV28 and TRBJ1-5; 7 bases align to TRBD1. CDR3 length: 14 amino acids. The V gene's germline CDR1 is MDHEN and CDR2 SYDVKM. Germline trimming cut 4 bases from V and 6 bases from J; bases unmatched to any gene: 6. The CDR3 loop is CASSSGGVSQPQHF. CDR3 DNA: TGTGCCAGCAGTTCAGGGGGGGTAAGTCAGCCCCAGCATTTT.

The CDR3 coding sequence is TGCGCCAGCAGCTCCCACAGGGAAGGCACCGGGGAGCTGTTTTTT. It codes for CASSSHREGTGELFF. The chain has TRBV5-1 and TRBJ2-2, with a possible D match to TRBD1 (6 bases). V lost 3 bases and J lost 4, with 13 bases in between. In germline, CDR1 is SGHRS, CDR2 YFSETQ. CDR3 length: 15 residues. Combining the CDR3 with reference TRBV5-1 and TRBJ2-2 gives the whole variable domain KAGVTQTPRYLIKTRGQQVTLSCSPISGHRSVSWYQQTPGQGLQFLFEYFSETQRNKGNFPGRFSGRQFSNSRSEMNVSTLELGDSALYLCASSSHREGTGELFFGEGSRLTVL.

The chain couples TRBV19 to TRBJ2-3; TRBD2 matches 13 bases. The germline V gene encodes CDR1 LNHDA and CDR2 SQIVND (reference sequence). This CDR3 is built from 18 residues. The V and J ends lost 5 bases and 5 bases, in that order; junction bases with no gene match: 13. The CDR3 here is CASSPLTSGGASGDTQYF. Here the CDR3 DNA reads TGTGCCAGTAGTCCCTTAACTAGCGGGGGGGCCTCGGGAGATACGCAGTATTTT.

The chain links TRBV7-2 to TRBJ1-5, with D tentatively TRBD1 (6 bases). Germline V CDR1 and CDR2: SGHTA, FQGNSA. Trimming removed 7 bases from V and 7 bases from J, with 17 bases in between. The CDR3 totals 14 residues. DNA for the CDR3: TGTGCCAGCACCAAGGGGGGGACGGGCCAGCCCCAGCATTTT. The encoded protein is CASTKGGTGQPQHF. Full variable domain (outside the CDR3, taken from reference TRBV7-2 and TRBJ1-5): GAGVSQSPSNKVTEKGKDVELRCDPISGHTALYWYRQSLGQGLEFLIYFQGNSAPDKSGLPSDRFSAERTGGSVSTLTIQRTQQEDSAVYLCASTKGGTGQPQHFGDGTRLSIL.

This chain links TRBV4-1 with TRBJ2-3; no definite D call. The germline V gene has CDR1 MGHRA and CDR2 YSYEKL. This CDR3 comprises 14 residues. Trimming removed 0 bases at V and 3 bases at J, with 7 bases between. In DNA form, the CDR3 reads TGCGCCAGCAGCCAAGATGGACCTACAGATACGCAGTATTTT. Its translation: CASSQDGPTDTQYF.

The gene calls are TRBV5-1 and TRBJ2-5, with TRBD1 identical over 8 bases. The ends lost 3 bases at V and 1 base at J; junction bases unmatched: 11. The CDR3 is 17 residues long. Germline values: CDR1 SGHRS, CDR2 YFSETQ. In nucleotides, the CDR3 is TGCGCCAGCAGCTCCGGACAGGGTCACTGGGCCCAAGAGACCCAGTACTTC. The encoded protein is CASSSGQGHWAQETQYF.